These 18 T cell receptor beta chains were all obtained from the same sample, sequenced in a study of T cells in Graves' hyperthyroidism and ophthalmopathy. What was amplified from RNA transcripts were TCR beta CDR3 regions. The HTBI primer set drove a first-round RT-PCR of the TCR CDR3. TCRdb passed the multiplex PCR reads through MiXCR, listing each CDR3 protein once. The sample carries more than 500,000 distinct CDR3 sequences, 15% to 20% recorded once. Sequenced material: blood. The receptors were sampled from a woman in her 30s with Graves' ophthalmopathy.

This clonotype has ten or more counts. In DNA, the CDR3 is TGTGCCAGCAGTGAAGAAGGGACAGGTGGCTACACCTTC. Amino acid sequence: CASSEEGTGGYTF. This chain joins TRBV2 and TRBJ1-2; 8 positions agree with TRBD1. Germline V CDR1 and CDR2: SNHLY, FYNNEI. The CDR3 sequence is 13 residues long. The V gene end was trimmed by 1 base and the J gene end by 7 bases; junction bases not matched to a gene: 2.

A note on this clonotype: A much more abundant neighbour one base away suggests this may be a read error. V and J are TRBV2 and TRBJ2-1; TRBD2 matches 7 bases. The germline CDR1 and CDR2 sequences are SNHLY and FYNNEI. The CDR3 has 13 amino acids. The CDR3 is CAGGSSSYNEQSF. In DNA form, the CDR3 reads TGTGCCGGCGGGAGTAGCTCCTACAATGAGCAGTCCTTC.

This clonotype was detected a few times. The chain is built from TRBV20-1 and TRBJ2-1; D is ambiguous. V lost 5 bases and J lost 6, with 17 bases in between. Germline V gene data show CDR1 as DFQATT and CDR2 as SNEGSKA (reference sequence). This CDR3 has 14 amino acids. CDR3 loop: CSARFRGLTNEQFF. The CDR3 region has the DNA TGCAGTGCTCGGTTTAGAGGCCTTACCAATGAGCAGTTCTTC.

This clonotype came up many times. The V gene is TRBV6-1, the J gene TRBJ1-1; D uncertain. CDR1 is MNHNS and CDR2 is SASEGT in the germline V gene. V lost 6 bases, J lost 0 bases, and 8 bases lay in between. CDR3 length: 13 residues. The CDR3 bases are TGTGCCAGCAGGGGTTACATGAACACTGAAGCTTTCTTT. Its protein is CASRGYMNTEAFF.

Many counts were recorded for this clonotype. The chain carries TRBV7-2 and TRBJ2-7; D unclear. Germline V CDR1 and CDR2: SGHTA, FQGNSA. The length of the CDR3 is 14 residues. V was pared by 0 bases and J by 6 bases, with 12 bases between. The CDR3 nucleotides read TGTGCCAGCAGCTTAGCGGGATCTCCCCCCGAGCAGTACTTC. Protein sequence: CASSLAGSPPEQYF.

This clonotype was seen repeatedly, ten times or more. The genes are TRBV9 and TRBJ1-1; D unresolved. Germline V CDR1 and CDR2: SGDLS, YYNGEE. The V end lost 4 bases, the J end lost 7 bases, and 11 bases lay between the germline ends. CDR3 length: 12 amino acids. DNA of the CDR3: TGTGCCAGCAGCCCCCAAGGTTTTGAAGCTTTCTTT. Its translation: CASSPQGFEAFF.

The V call is TRBV4-3, the J call TRBJ2-3, with 8 bases that match TRBD1. Trimming took 6 bases from V and 7 from J; bases not matched to a gene: 6. The CDR3 sequence is 13 residues long. CDR1 is LGHNA and CDR2 is YSLEER in the germline V gene. DNA of the CDR3: TGCGCCAGCAGTCAGGGGGCGCTGAATACGCAGTATTTT. This codes for CASSQGALNTQYF.

This clonotype was recorded at least ten times. This chain connects TRBV7-6 to TRBJ1-3; no reliable D call. V dropped 5 bases and J dropped 0 bases, with 5 bases sitting between them. Germline V gives CDR1 SGHVS, CDR2 FNYEAQ. This CDR3 has 13 amino acids. CDR3 in DNA: TGTGCCAGCAGCCCTAACTCTGGAAACACCATATATTTT. Amino acid sequence: CASSPNSGNTIYF.

Turning to this clonotype: A much larger clone differs from this one at a single base, so this may be a read error. This chain uses TRBV11-2 with TRBJ1-2; D not certain. This CDR3 comprises 14 residues. Germline V gene lookup returns CDR1 SGHAT and CDR2 FQNNGV. CDR3 coding DNA: TGTGCCAGCGGCTTATTTAGGAGGGACTATGGCTACACCTTC. Protein product: CASGLFRRDYGYTF.

This clonotype was picked up many times. The chain employs TRBV7-2 and TRBJ1-1; tentative D call: TRBD1 (5 bases). With 2 bases removed from V and 8 bases from J, the gap between germline ends came to 18 bases. The CDR3 sequence is 15 residues long. CDR1 SGHTA and CDR2 FQGNSA come from the germline V gene. The CDR3 DNA reads as TGTGCCAGCAGCTTAACCAGGGAGCGACTCCTAGAAGCTTTCTTT. Translating gives CASSLTRERLLEAFF.

This clonotype was observed many times. This chain joins TRBV12-3 or TRBV12-4 and TRBJ2-1; 11 bases line up with TRBD2. The CDR3 covers 13 residues. Losses at the gene ends were 10 bases for V and 6 bases for J; bases not matched to a gene: 5. The DNA of the CDR3 is TGTGCCACTCTTACTAGCGGGAGCAATGAGCAGTTCTTC. It specifies CATLTSGSNEQFF.

The rearrangement uses TRBV19 and TRBJ2-3; D possibly matches TRBD1 or TRBD2 (5 bases each). CDR1 LNHDA and CDR2 SQIVND come from the germline V gene (reference sequence). V lost 3 bases to trimming and J lost 9 bases, with 16 bases between them. The CDR3 runs 14 residues. The CDR3 DNA follows: TGTGCCAGTAGTATGGTGGGGGTAACCAGGACGCAGTATTTT. This translates into CASSMVGVTRTQYF.

The V and J genes are TRBV20-1 and TRBJ2-3; D may be TRBD2 (8 bases). CDR1 is DFQATT and CDR2 is SNEGSKA in the germline V gene (reference sequence). This CDR3 has 16 amino acids. The ends were cut back, 6 bases at V and 6 bases at J, with 25 bases in the middle. This CDR3 is CSATGAREGRIDTQYF. CDR3 nucleotides: TGCAGTGCAACAGGGGCCCGGGAGGGCCGGATTGATACGCAGTATTTT.

The gene calls are TRBV20-1 and TRBJ2-1; 8 bases fit TRBD1. The germline CDR1 and CDR2 sequences are DFQATT and SNEGSKA (reference sequence). The CDR3 contains 15 residues. J gave up 7 bases and V 1 base, and 9 bases lay outside the gene matches. The CDR3 region has the DNA TGCAGTGCTAGAGGGGGGGCAGGGGGCGTGAATGAGCAGTTCTTC. It specifies CSARGGAGGVNEQFF.

The J gene is TRBJ2-1, the V gene TRBV9; TRBD2 matches at 7 bases. After removal of 2 bases from V and 6 bases from J, the junction contained 5 bases not matched to a gene. CDR3 length: 14 amino acids. Germline V gene sequence: CDR1 SGDLS, CDR2 YYNGEE. CDR3 DNA: TGTGCCAGCAGCGTCGGCGGGAGTGGCAATGAGCAGTTCTTC. This gives the protein CASSVGGSGNEQFF.

This clonotype appeared many times. The chain carries TRBV20-1 and TRBJ2-5, with 12 bases identical to TRBD2. The CDR3 totals 15 residues. With 3 bases clipped from V and 4 bases from J, the junction kept 6 bases outside the gene matches. CDR1 is DFQATT, CDR2 SNEGSKA, per germline (reference sequence). The chain's CDR3 is CSASRPTSGRETQYF. As DNA, the CDR3 is TGCAGTGCTAGCCGCCCGACTAGCGGGAGAGAGACCCAGTACTTC.

This clonotype was counted between two and nine times. Mismatch with germline at one junction end may stem from a read error. J is TRBJ1-2 and V is TRBV24-1; 7 nucleotides align to TRBD1. Germline loops: CDR1 KGHDR, CDR2 SFDVKD. The CDR3 length is 20 residues. Written as DNA, the CDR3 is TGTGGCACCAGTGATTTCCTCCGGGACAGAGTCCTCAAGGGGGATGATGGCTACACCTTC. This sequence encodes CGTSDFLRDRVLKGDDGYTF.

This clonotype was detected many times. This rearrangement joins TRBV3-1 to TRBJ1-6; D gene unclear. This CDR3 is 13 amino acids long. V lost 2 bases, J lost 5 bases, and 4 bases lay in between. The V gene's germline CDR1 is LGHDT and CDR2 YNNKEL (reference sequence). The CDR3, as DNA: TGTGCCAGCAGCCAACGGGATAATTCACCCCTCCACTTT. Translated: CASSQRDNSPLHF. The whole variable domain, filled in from reference TRBV3-1 and TRBJ1-6, reads DTAVSQTPKYLVTQMGNDKSIKCEQNLGHDTMYWYKQDSKKFLKIMFSYNNKELIINETVPNRFSPKSPDKAHLNLHINSLELGDSAVYFCASSQRDNSPLHFGNGTRLTVT.